The rows below give T cell receptor beta chains drawn from one sample of a study of blood T cell repertoires in COVID-19. This table comes from immunoSEQ multiplex PCR, and its TCRdb copy is limited to in-frame clones, with some not included. The sample yields around 220,000 clones, about 88% seen once. The source material was peripheral blood. The origin of the receptors is a woman aged 45-65 years with COVID-19, enrolled during active disease. Each CDR3 is given with its conserved first and last residue. A D gene is named only where the DNA matches it firmly. Where a row states a size, it is once, few, many or the class of an expanded clone; other rows omit it.

D: NA
V: TRBV7-9
size: once
J: TRBJ2-2
CDR3: CASSFIRRRGNTGELFF
DNA: TGTGCCAGCAGCTTCATCCGGCGGAGGGGGAACACCGGGGAGCTGTTTTTT

D: TRBD1
V: TRBV2
size: few
J: TRBJ1-6
CDR3: CASSPPGTGVSYNSPLHF
DNA: TGTGCCAGCAGTCCCCCTGGGACAGGGGTTTCCTATAATTCACCCCTCCACTTT

D: TRBD2
V: TRBV10-3
size: NA
J: TRBJ2-2
CDR3: CAISSIAGGPSGELFF
DNA: TGTGCCATCAGTTCTATAGCGGGGGGGCCGAGCGGGGAGCTGTTTTTT

D: NA
V: TRBV7-9
size: NA
J: TRBJ1-2
CDR3: CASSLQGSFSGYTF
DNA: TGTGCCAGCAGCTTACAGGGCTCTTTTTCTGGCTACACCTTC

D: TRBD1
V: TRBV27
size: NA
J: TRBJ2-1
CDR3: CASSLGQGLNEQFF
DNA: TGTGCCAGCAGTTTGGGACAGGGTTTGAATGAGCAGTTCTTC

D: NA
V: TRBV7-2
size: NA
J: TRBJ2-3
CDR3: CASSLVWDFAQPDTQYF
DNA: TGTGCCAGCAGCCTGGTATGGGACTTCGCCCAGCCAGATACGCAGTATTTT

D: NA
V: TRBV24-1
size: NA
J: TRBJ1-5
CDR3: CATSKQGIQPQHF
DNA: TGTGCCACCAGTAAACAGGGTATACAGCCCCAGCATTTT

D: TRBD1
V: TRBV6-5
size: NA
J: TRBJ1-5
CDR3: CASRPQGINQPQHF
DNA: TGTGCCAGCAGGCCACAGGGGATCAATCAGCCCCAGCATTTT

D: TRBD1
V: TRBV9
size: NA
J: TRBJ1-3
CDR3: CASSELQGRNTIYF
DNA: TGTGCCAGCAGCGAGCTACAGGGGAGAAACACCATATATTTT

D: NA
V: TRBV7-8
size: NA
J: TRBJ1-3
CDR3: CASSLRNTIYF
DNA: TGTGCCAGCAGCCTTAGAAACACCATATATTTT

D: TRBD1
V: TRBV7-2
size: NA
J: TRBJ2-1
CDR3: CASSLAGGYYNEQFF
DNA: TGTGCCAGCAGCTTAGCAGGGGGCTACTACAATGAGCAGTTCTTC

D: TRBD1
V: TRBV7-2
size: few
J: TRBJ2-2
CDR3: CASSQATGDTGELFF
DNA: TGTGCCAGCAGCCAGGCGACAGGGGACACCGGGGAGCTGTTTTTT

D: NA
V: TRBV9
size: NA
J: TRBJ1-3
CDR3: CASSQGPGARGNTIYF
DNA: TGTGCCAGCAGCCAAGGGCCGGGAGCGAGGGGAAACACCATATATTTT

D: TRBD1
V: TRBV19
size: NA
J: TRBJ1-2
CDR3: CASSPIPGQGDRYGYTF
DNA: TGTGCCAGTAGTCCAATACCGGGACAGGGGGATCGGTATGGCTACACCTTC

D: TRBD2
V: TRBV3-1/TRBV3-2
size: NA
J: TRBJ2-1
CDR3: CASSQLAVPNEQFF
DNA: TGTGCCAGCAGCCAACTAGCGGTGCCGAATGAGCAGTTCTTC

D: NA
V: TRBV2
size: NA
J: TRBJ1-5
CDR3: CASSFDRNGGQPQHF
DNA: TGTGCCAGCAGTTTCGACAGGAATGGGGGTCAGCCCCAGCATTTT

D: TRBD1
V: TRBV5-4
size: NA
J: TRBJ1-4
CDR3: CASSAGQPTNEKLFF
DNA: TGTGCCAGCAGCGCGGGACAGCCAACTAATGAAAAACTGTTTTTT

D: NA
V: TRBV12-5
size: NA
J: TRBJ1-5
CDR3: CASSGGANSNQPQHF
DNA: TGTGCTAGTTCCGGGGGGGCGAATAGCAATCAGCCCCAGCATTTT

D: NA
V: TRBV30
size: NA
J: TRBJ2-2
CDR3: CAWSGGQTGELFF
DNA: TGTGCCTGGAGTGGGGGGCAAACCGGGGAGCTGTTTTTT

D: NA
V: TRBV11-2
size: NA
J: TRBJ1-2
CDR3: CASSSDRTAYGYTF
DNA: TGTGCCAGCAGTTCCGACCGGACAGCTTATGGCTACACCTTC

D: NA
V: TRBV11-3
size: NA
J: TRBJ2-7
CDR3: CASSPGDPEQYF
DNA: TGTGCCAGCAGCCCAGGGGACCCCGAGCAGTACTTC

D: NA
V: TRBV19
size: NA
J: TRBJ2-1
CDR3: CASSIFSDEQFF
DNA: TGTGCCAGTAGTATATTTTCGGATGAGCAGTTCTTC

D: TRBD2
V: TRBV18
size: NA
J: TRBJ2-5
CDR3: CASSSLLGTSGELETQYF
DNA: TGTGCCAGCTCATCTCTCTTGGGGACTAGCGGGGAGCTAGAGACCCAGTACTTC

D: NA
V: TRBV14
size: NA
J: TRBJ1-2
CDR3: CASSQEGGFYGYTF
DNA: TGTGCCAGCAGCCAAGAAGGAGGGTTCTATGGCTACACCTTC

D: TRBD1
V: TRBV10-3
size: NA
J: TRBJ2-7
CDR3: CAISPRTGGLYEQYF
DNA: TGTGCCATCAGTCCCCGGACAGGGGGCCTATACGAGCAGTACTTC

D: NA
V: TRBV19
size: NA
J: TRBJ2-7
CDR3: CATGIGESYEQYF
DNA: TGTGCCACCGGGATAGGCGAGTCCTACGAGCAGTACTTC

D: TRBD1
V: TRBV7-3
size: NA
J: TRBJ1-1
CDR3: CASGQGMNTEAFF
DNA: TGTGCCAGCGGACAGGGGATGAACACTGAAGCTTTCTTT

D: NA
V: TRBV2
size: NA
J: TRBJ2-3
CDR3: CASTGIADTQYF
DNA: TGTGCCAGCACGGGTATCGCAGATACGCAGTATTTT

D: NA
V: TRBV2
size: NA
J: TRBJ1-6
CDR3: CGGWSSYNSPLHF
DNA: TGTGGTGGTTGGAGCTCCTATAATTCACCCCTCCACTTT

D: TRBD1
V: TRBV6-5
size: once
J: TRBJ1-6
CDR3: CASRDRVSPLHF
DNA: TGTGCCAGCAGAGACAGGGTCTCACCCCTCCACTTT

D: NA
V: TRBV5-1
size: NA
J: TRBJ2-1
CDR3: CASSLGLAPTYNEQFF
DNA: TGCGCCAGCAGCTTGGGGTTAGCGCCCACCTACAATGAGCAGTTCTTC

D: NA
V: TRBV9
size: NA
J: TRBJ2-3
CDR3: CASSVAFRDTQYF
DNA: TGTGCCAGCAGCGTAGCTTTCAGGGATACGCAGTATTTT

D: NA
V: TRBV27
size: NA
J: TRBJ2-3
CDR3: CASSPQGDTQYF
DNA: TGTGCCAGCAGTCCCCAGGGAGATACGCAGTATTTT

D: NA
V: TRBV19
size: few
J: TRBJ1-2
CDR3: CASSPYRELYGYTF
DNA: TGTGCCAGTAGTCCGTACAGGGAGCTTTATGGCTACACCTTC

D: TRBD1
V: TRBV7-2
size: NA
J: TRBJ2-3
CDR3: CASSLRTGGMRDTQYF
DNA: TGTGCCAGCAGCTTGCGGACAGGGGGCATGAGAGATACGCAGTATTTT

D: TRBD1
V: TRBV2
size: NA
J: TRBJ1-4
CDR3: CASSPLPGTGAVGTNEKLFF
DNA: TGTGCCAGCAGTCCTCTTCCCGGGACAGGGGCGGTTGGGACTAATGAAAAACTGTTTTTT

D: NA
V: TRBV5-1
size: NA
J: TRBJ1-4
CDR3: CASSFYSNEKLFF
DNA: TGCGCCAGCAGCTTCTACTCGAATGAAAAACTGTTTTTT

D: NA
V: TRBV5-4
size: NA
J: TRBJ1-6
CDR3: CASSLDRSFLNSPLHF
DNA: TGTGCCAGCAGCTTGGACAGGTCCTTCCTTAATTCACCCCTCCACTTT

D: NA
V: TRBV5-5
size: few
J: TRBJ1-2
CDR3: CASRGQGGYYGYTF
DNA: TGTGCCAGCAGGGGCCAGGGCGGATACTATGGCTACACCTTC

D: NA
V: TRBV5-1
size: NA
J: TRBJ2-7
CDR3: CASSPQGIGQYF
DNA: TGCGCCAGCAGCCCCCAGGGGATAGGGCAGTACTTC

D: NA
V: TRBV3-1/TRBV3-2
size: NA
J: TRBJ2-3
CDR3: CASSQDLRADTQYF
DNA: TGTGCCAGCAGCCAAGATTTGAGGGCAGATACGCAGTATTTT

D: NA
V: TRBV6-5
size: NA
J: TRBJ2-1
CDR3: CASTHPKETLMVF
DNA: TGTGCCAGCACCCACCCTAAAGAAACCCTAATGGTCTTC

D: TRBD2
V: TRBV10-2
size: NA
J: TRBJ2-5
CDR3: CASSDSGGVISETQYF
DNA: TGCGCCAGCAGTGATTCGGGGGGGGTGATCTCAGAGACCCAGTACTTC

D: NA
V: TRBV6-6
size: NA
J: TRBJ2-3
CDR3: CASSFQPPGADTQYF
DNA: TGTGCCAGCAGTTTCCAGCCCCCAGGCGCAGATACGCAGTATTTT

D: NA
V: TRBV2
size: once
J: TRBJ1-1
CDR3: CASSERAGNTEAFF
DNA: TGTGCCAGCAGTGAACGGGCGGGGAACACTGAAGCTTTCTTT

D: NA
V: TRBV5-1
size: NA
J: TRBJ2-1
CDR3: CASSFGNEQFF
DNA: TGCGCCAGCAGCTTCGGCAATGAGCAGTTCTTC

D: TRBD1
V: TRBV4-1
size: NA
J: TRBJ1-2
CDR3: CASSQVPSGQGGHGYTF
DNA: TGCGCCAGCAGCCAAGTGCCTTCGGGACAGGGAGGTCATGGCTACACCTTC

D: TRBD2
V: TRBV12-5
size: once
J: TRBJ2-7
CDR3: CASRTSGDRRNEQYF
DNA: TGTGCTAGCAGGACTAGCGGGGACCGACGAAACGAGCAGTACTTC

D: NA
V: TRBV5-5
size: NA
J: TRBJ2-1
CDR3: CASSLVPWPQFF
DNA: TGTGCCAGCAGCTTGGTCCCGTGGCCGCAGTTCTTC

D: TRBD1
V: TRBV10-1
size: once
J: TRBJ2-1
CDR3: CASSERTGGEQFF
DNA: TGCGCCAGCAGTGAACGGACAGGCGGTGAGCAGTTCTTC

D: NA
V: TRBV19
size: NA
J: TRBJ1-3
CDR3: CASNSGGNTIYF
DNA: TGTGCCAGTAACTCGGGGGGAAACACCATATATTTT

D: TRBD2
V: TRBV10-3
size: NA
J: TRBJ2-2
CDR3: CATKGQRGGLDTGELFF
DNA: TGTGCCACGAAAGGTCAGCGGGGGGGCCTCGACACCGGGGAGCTGTTTTTT

D: TRBD1
V: TRBV7-3
size: NA
J: TRBJ1-1
CDR3: CASSSRTGPMNTEAFF
DNA: TGTGCCAGCAGCTCCCGGACAGGGCCCATGAACACTGAAGCTTTCTTT

D: NA
V: TRBV5-5
size: NA
J: TRBJ2-3
CDR3: CASSLIPPRQYF
DNA: TGTGCCAGCAGCTTGATACCGCCTAGGCAGTATTTT

D: NA
V: TRBV6-5
size: NA
J: TRBJ2-2
CDR3: CASSQTGSGELFF
DNA: TGTGCCAGCAGTCAAACAGGTTCCGGGGAGCTGTTTTTT

D: NA
V: TRBV6-2/TRBV6-3
size: NA
J: TRBJ2-7
CDR3: CASSYRRVRNEQYF
DNA: TGTGCCAGCAGTTACAGGAGGGTTCGCAACGAGCAGTACTTC

D: NA
V: TRBV7-9
size: few
J: TRBJ1-2
CDR3: CASSLYLGHWKDGYTF
DNA: TGTGCCAGCAGCCTATATTTAGGACATTGGAAGGACGGCTACACCTTC

D: TRBD1
V: TRBV7-9
size: NA
J: TRBJ2-2
CDR3: CASSTWTGGNGELFF
DNA: TGTGCCAGCAGCACCTGGACAGGGGGGAACGGGGAGCTGTTTTTT